This T cell receptor (beta chain) was recorded in a study of Graves' ophthalmopathy and Graves' hyperthyroidism. This clonotype has a count of ten or more. The CDR3 runs to 14 residues. V was clipped by 4 bases and J by 2 bases, with 9 bases between them. Germline lookup yields CDR1 MGHRA and CDR2 YSYEKL. For repertoire sequencing, the TCR beta CDR3 regions were amplified from RNA transcripts. First-round RT-PCR relied on HTBI primers, and a second-round multiplex PCR came next. Each CDR3 protein is one row after TCRdb ran MiXCR on the multiplex PCR reads. This table has about half a million distinct CDR3 sequences, approximately 14% appearing once.

The source material was blood. The rearrangement uses TRBV4-1 and TRBJ1-5, with D unresolved. This receptor was taken from a woman aged 25 to 39 with Graves' ophthalmopathy. CDR3 nucleotide sequence: TGCGCCAGCAGCCCCGACACCGGCAATCAGCCCCAGCATTTT. Protein product: CASSPDTGNQPQHF.